This entry concerns a single T cell receptor beta chain. The antigen remains undetermined. Trimming removed 4 bases from V and 0 bases from J, with 5 bases in between. This CDR3 has 13 residues. CDR1 is SGDLS and CDR2 is YYNGEE in the germline V gene. This sample stems from a study of a mutant IDH1 vaccine in newly diagnosed glioma. Looking at the study overall: In weeks 1, 3, 5, 7, 11, 15, 19 and 23, patients were immunized, eight times in all. Every participant had undergone radiotherapy, temozolomide, or both before, and most underwent both.

Only in-frame clones appear in the TCRdb table, and some are missing; sequencing was by immunoSEQ multiplex PCR. The sample includes 58,000 or so clones, about 89% seen only once; the top ten take about 1.4%. Time point indicated: week 23, last vaccination. A 20-mer mutant IDH1 peptide at 300 ug was injected subcutaneously with topical imiquimod. General observations from the study: Pseudoprogression appeared unlinked to shifts in leading peripheral T cell clonotypes.

The specimen comprised PBMCs, sampled from a glioma patient whose treatment included an IDH1 peptide vaccine. The receptor's source is a man between 35 and 55 years old with glioma. V and J are TRBV9 and TRBJ1-3, with D unresolved. The CDR3 bases are TGTGCCAGCAGCCCGTTCTCTGGAAACACCATATATTTT. Translated: CASSPFSGNTIYF.